This TCR beta chain was found in a study of CD8+ T cells in alopecia areata. In the study overall: Tofacitinib was given for 6 to 18 months, then stopped for 6 months.

The V gene's germline CDR1 is SGHTA and CDR2 FQGNSA. The CDR3 is made up of 14 amino acids. The V end lost 1 base, the J end lost 1 base, and 7 bases lay between the germline ends. Reverse transcription of extracted RNA yielded cDNA, which provided the sequencing template. The data were produced by immunoSEQ multiplex PCR, yet TCRdb's version contains in-frame clones alone and is incomplete. The sample consists of about 190,000 clones, around 64% of them appearing once. Regarding treatment: oral pan-JAK inhibitor, 5-10 mg twice daily. Punch biopsies of lesional scalp, plus peripheral blood, were taken from alopecia areata patients. This clone was observed a few times. Its antigen is unidentified. Study-level results: Clonality exceeded that of normal scalp in lesional scalp, most notably in alopecia totalis/universalis.

V and J are TRBV7-2 and TRBJ1-1; D gene unclear. The receptor was derived from a human donor with alopecia areata. The sequenced sample was CD4+ T cells sorted from blood, obtained at week 49, from a patient treated with tofacitinib. The CDR3 bases are TGTGCCAGCAGCTTAGTAATCTCGAACACTGAAGCTTTCTTT. Its protein product is CASSLVISNTEAFF.